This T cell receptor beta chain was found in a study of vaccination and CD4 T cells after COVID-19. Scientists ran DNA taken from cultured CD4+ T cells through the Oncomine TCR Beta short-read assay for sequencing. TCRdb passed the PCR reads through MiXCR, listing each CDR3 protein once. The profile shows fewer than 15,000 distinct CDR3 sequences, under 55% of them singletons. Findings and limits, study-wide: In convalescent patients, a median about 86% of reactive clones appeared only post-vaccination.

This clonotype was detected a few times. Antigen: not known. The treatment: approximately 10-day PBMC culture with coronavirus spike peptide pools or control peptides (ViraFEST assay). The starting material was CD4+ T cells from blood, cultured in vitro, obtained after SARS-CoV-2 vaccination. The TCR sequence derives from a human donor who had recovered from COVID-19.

The CDR3 loop is CASTSMAPNTGELFF. Here the CDR3 DNA reads TGTGCCAGCACCTCGATGGCGCCGAACACCGGGGAGCTGTTTTTT. V gene TRBV6-1 combines with J gene TRBJ2-2; the D is unclear. The CDR3 totals 15 residues. From germline, CDR1 is MNHNS and CDR2 SASEGT. Trimming left V 7 bases short and J 0 bases short, with 12 bases between.